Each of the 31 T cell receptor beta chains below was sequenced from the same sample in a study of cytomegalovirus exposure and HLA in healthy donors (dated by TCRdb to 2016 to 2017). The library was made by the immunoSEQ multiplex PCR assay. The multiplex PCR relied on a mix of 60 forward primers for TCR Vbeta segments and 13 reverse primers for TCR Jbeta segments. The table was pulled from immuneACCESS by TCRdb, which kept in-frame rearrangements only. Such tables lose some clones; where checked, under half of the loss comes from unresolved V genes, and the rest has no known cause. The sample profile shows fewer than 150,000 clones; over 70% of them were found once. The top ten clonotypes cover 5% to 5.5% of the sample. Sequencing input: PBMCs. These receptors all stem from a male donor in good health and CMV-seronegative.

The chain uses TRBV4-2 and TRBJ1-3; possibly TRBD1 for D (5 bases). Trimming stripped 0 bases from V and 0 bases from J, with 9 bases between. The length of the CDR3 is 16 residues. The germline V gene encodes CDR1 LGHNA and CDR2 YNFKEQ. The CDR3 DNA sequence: TGTGCCAGCAGCCAAGATCGACAGCCCTCTGGAAACACCATATATTTT. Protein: CASSQDRQPSGNTIYF.

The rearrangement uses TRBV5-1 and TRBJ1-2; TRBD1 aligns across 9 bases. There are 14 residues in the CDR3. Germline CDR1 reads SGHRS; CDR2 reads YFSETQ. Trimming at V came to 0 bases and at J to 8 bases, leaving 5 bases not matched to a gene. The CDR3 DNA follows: TGCGCCAGCAGCTTGGGACAGGGGGTTGTAGGCTACACCTTC. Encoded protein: CASSLGQGVVGYTF.

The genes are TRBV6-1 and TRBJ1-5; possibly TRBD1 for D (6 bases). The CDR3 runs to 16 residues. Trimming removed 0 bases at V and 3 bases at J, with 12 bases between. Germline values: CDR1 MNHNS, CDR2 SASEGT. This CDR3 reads CASSEAQGPFNQPQHF. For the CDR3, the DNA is TGTGCCAGCAGTGAAGCCCAGGGGCCTTTCAATCAGCCCCAGCATTTT.

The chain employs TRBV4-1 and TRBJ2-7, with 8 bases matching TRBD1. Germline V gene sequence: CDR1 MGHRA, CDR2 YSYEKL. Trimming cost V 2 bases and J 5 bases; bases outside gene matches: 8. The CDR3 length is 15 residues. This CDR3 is CASSQSGGPLDEQYF. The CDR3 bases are TGCGCCAGCAGCCAATCAGGGGGCCCCTTGGACGAGCAGTACTTC.

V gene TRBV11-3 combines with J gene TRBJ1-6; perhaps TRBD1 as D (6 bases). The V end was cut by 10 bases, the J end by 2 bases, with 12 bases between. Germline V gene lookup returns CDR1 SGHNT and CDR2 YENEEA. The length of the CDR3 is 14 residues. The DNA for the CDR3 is TGTGCCAAAGGGGGGGTACCCTATAATTCACCCCTCCACTTT. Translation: CAKGGVPYNSPLHF.

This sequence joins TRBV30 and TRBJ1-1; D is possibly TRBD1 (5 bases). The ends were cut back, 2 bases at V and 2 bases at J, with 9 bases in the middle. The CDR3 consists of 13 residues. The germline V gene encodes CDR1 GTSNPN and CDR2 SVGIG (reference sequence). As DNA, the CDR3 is TGTGCCTGGAGTAAGGGGAAAAACACTGAAGCTTTCTTT. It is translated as CAWSKGKNTEAFF.

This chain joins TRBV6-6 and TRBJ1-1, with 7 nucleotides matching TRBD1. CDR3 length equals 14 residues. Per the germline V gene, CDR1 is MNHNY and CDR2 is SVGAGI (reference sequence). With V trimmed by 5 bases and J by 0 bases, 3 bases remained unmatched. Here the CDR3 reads CASSRTGMNTEAFF. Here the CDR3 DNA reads TGTGCCAGCAGTCGGACAGGCATGAACACTGAAGCTTTCTTT.

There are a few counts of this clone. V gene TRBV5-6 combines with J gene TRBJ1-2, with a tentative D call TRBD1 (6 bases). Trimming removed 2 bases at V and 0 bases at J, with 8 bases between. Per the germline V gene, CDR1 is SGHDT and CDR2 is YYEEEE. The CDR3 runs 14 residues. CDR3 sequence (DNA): TGTGCCAGCAGCTTCGGGACAACTAACTATGGCTACACCTTC. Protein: CASSFGTTNYGYTF.

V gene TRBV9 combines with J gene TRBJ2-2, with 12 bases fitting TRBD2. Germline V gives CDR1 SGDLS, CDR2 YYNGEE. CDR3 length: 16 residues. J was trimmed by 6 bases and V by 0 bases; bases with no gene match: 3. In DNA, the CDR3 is TGTGCCAGCAGCGTAGTTGCTAGCGGGGGGGCCGGGGAGCTGTTTTTT. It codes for CASSVVASGGAGELFF.

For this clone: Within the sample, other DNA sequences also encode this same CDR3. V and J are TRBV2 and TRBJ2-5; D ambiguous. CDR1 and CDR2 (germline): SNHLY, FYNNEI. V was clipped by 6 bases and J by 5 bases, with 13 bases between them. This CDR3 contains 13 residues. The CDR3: CASSARSRETQYF. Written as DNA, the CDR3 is TGTGCCAGCAGCGCTAGGTCGCGGGAGACCCAGTACTTC.

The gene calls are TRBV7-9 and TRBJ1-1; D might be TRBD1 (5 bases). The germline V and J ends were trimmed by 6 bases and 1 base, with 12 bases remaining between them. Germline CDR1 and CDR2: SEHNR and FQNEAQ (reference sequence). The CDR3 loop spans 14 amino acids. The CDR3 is CASRPPTGNTEAFF. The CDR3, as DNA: TGTGCCAGCAGACCTCCTACAGGGAACACTGAAGCTTTCTTT.

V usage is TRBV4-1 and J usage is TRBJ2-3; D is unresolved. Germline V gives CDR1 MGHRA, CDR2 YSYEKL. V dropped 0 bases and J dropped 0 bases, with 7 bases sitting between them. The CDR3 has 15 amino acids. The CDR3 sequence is CASSQDRFSTDTQYF. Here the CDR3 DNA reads TGCGCCAGCAGCCAAGATCGGTTTAGCACAGATACGCAGTATTTT.

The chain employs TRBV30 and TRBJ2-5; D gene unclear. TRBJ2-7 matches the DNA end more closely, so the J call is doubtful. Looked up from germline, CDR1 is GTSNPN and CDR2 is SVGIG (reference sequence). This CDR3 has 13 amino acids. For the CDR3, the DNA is TGTGCCTGGAGTAAAGTCAGACTGTACGAGCAGTACTTC. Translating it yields CAWSKVRLYEQYF.

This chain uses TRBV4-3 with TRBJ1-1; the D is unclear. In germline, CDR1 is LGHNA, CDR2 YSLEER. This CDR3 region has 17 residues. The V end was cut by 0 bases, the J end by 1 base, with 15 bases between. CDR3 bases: TGCGCCAGCAGCCAAGATGGCATAGGACGGGAGAACACTGAAGCTTTCTTT. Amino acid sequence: CASSQDGIGRENTEAFF.

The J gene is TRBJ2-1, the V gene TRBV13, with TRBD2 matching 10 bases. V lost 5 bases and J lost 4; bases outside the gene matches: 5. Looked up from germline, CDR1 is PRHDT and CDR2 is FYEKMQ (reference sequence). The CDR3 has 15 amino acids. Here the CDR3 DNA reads TGTGCCAGCAGCCTTAGGACTAGCGGTTACAATGAGCAGTTCTTC. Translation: CASSLRTSGYNEQFF. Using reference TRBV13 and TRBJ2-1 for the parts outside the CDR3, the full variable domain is AAGVIQSPRHLIKEKRETATLKCYPIPRHDTVYWYQQGPGQDPQFLISFYEKMQSDKGSIPDRFSAQQFSDYHSELNMSSLELGDSALYFCASSLRTSGYNEQFFGPGTRLTVL.

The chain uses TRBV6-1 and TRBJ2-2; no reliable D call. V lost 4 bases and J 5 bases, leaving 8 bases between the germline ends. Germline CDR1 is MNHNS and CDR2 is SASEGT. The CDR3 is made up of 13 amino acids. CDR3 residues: CASSGRLTGELFF. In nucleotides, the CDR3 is TGTGCCAGCAGTGGTCGGTTAACCGGGGAGCTGTTTTTT.

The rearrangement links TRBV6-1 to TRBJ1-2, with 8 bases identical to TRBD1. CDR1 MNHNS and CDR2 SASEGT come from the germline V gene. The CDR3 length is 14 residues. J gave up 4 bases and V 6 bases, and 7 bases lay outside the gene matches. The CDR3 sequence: CASRGQGLIYGYTF. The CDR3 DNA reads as TGTGCCAGCAGAGGACAGGGTCTTATCTATGGCTACACCTTC.

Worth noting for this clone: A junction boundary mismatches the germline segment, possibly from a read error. The CDR3 spells CASSLPGGYENLFF. Written as DNA, the CDR3 is TGCGCCAGCAGCCTCCCAGGGGGTTATGAAAACCTGTTTTTT. The chain joins TRBV4-1 to TRBJ1-4, with 7 bases fitting TRBD1. The CDR3 is 14 residues long. Germline CDR1 and CDR2: MGHRA and YSYEKL.

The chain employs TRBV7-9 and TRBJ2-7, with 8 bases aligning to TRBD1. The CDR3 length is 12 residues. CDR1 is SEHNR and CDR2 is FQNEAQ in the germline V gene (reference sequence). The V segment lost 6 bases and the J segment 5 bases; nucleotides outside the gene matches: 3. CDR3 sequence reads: CASSTTGDEQYF. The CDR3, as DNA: TGTGCCAGCAGTACGACAGGGGACGAGCAGTACTTC.

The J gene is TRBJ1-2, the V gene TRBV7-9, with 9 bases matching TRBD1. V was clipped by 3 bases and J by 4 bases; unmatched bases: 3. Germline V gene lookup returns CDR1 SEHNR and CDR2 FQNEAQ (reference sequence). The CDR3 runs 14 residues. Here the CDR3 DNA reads TGTGCCAGCAGCTTCCCGGGACAGGGCTATGGCTACACCTTC. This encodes CASSFPGQGYGYTF.

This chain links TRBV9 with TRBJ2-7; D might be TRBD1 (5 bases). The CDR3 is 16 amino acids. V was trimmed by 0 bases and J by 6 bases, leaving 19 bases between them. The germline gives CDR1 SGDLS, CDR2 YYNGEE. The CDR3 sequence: CASSVVGLTSIREQYF. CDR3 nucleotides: TGTGCCAGCAGCGTAGTGGGGCTCACCTCTATCCGCGAGCAGTACTTC.

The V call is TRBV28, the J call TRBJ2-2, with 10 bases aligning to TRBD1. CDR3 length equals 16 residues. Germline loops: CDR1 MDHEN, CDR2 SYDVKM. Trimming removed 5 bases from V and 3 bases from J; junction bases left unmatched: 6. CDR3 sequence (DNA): TGTGCCAGCAGTCCCAGGACAGGGGGATACACCGGGGAGCTGTTTTTT. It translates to CASSPRTGGYTGELFF.

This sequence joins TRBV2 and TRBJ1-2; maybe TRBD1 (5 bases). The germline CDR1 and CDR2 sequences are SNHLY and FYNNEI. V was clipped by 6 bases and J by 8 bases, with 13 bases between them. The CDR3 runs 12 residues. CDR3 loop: CASRRDAGGYTF. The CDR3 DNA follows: TGTGCCAGCAGGCGGGACGCTGGGGGCTACACCTTC.

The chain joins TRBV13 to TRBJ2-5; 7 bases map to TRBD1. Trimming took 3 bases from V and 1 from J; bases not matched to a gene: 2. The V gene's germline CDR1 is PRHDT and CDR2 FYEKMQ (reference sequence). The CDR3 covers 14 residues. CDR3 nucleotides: TGTGCCAGCAGCTTCTGGACAGGCCAAGAGACCCAGTACTTC. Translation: CASSFWTGQETQYF.

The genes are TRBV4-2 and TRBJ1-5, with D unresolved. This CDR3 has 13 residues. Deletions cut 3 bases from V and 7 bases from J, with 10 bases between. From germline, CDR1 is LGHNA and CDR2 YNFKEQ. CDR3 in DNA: TGTGCCAGCAGCCAGGCCGGAGAACAGCCCCAGCATTTT. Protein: CASSQAGEQPQHF.

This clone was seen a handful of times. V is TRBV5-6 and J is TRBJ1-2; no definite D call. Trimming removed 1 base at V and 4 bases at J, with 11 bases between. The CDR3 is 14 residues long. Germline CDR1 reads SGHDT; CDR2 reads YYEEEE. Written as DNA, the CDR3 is TGTGCCAGCAGCTTGTACCAGGCCCGCTATGGCTACACCTTC. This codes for CASSLYQARYGYTF.

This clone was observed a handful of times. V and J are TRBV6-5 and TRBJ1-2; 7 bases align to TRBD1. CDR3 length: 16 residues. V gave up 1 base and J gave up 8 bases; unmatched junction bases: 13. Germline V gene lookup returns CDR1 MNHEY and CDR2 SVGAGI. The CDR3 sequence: CASSYLRDSEVEGYTF. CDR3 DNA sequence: TGTGCCAGCAGTTACTTAAGGGACAGCGAGGTAGAGGGCTACACCTTC.

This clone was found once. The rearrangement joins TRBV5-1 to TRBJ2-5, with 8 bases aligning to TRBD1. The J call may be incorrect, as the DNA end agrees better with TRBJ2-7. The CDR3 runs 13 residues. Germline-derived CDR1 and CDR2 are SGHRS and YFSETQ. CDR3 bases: TGCGCCAGCAGACAGGACAGGGCCCACGAGCAGTACTTC. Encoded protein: CASRQDRAHEQYF.

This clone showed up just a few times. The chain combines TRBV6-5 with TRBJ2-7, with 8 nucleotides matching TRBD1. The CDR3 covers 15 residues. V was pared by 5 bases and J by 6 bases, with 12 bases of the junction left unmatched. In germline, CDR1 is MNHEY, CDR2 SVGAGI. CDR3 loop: CASSRSGGQYSEQYF. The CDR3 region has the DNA TGTGCCAGCAGTAGATCAGGGGGCCAATACTCCGAGCAGTACTTC.

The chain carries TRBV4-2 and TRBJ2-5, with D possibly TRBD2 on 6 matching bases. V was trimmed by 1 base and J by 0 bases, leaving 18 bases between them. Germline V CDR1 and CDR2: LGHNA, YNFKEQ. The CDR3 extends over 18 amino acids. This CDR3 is CASSQGFIGLPYQETQYF. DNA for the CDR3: TGTGCCAGCAGCCAAGGATTCATAGGACTACCGTACCAAGAGACCCAGTACTTC.

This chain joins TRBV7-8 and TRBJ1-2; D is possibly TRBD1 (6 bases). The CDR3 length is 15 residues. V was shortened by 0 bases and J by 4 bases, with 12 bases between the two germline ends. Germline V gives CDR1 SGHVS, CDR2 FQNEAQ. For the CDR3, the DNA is TGTGCCAGCAGCTTAGCCAGGACAGCAATCTATGGCTACACCTTC. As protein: CASSLARTAIYGYTF.